This T cell receptor beta chain was observed in a study of shared T cell receptors in the human thymus. Clones were sequenced by immunoSEQ multiplex PCR, and TCRdb holds only the in-frame ones, with some missing. The profile shows hundreds of thousands of clones, 95% of them singletons. CDR1 is MNHEY and CDR2 is SMNVEV in the germline V gene (reference sequence). V was pared by 3 bases and J by 6 bases, with 23 bases between. The CDR3 length is 17 residues. The sequenced material came from thymocytes. The receptor was derived from a human donor. The chain has TRBV27 and TRBJ1-2; tentative D call: TRBD1 (6 bases). CDR3 sequence reads: CASSLLSPQGICNGYTF. The CDR3 DNA is TGTGCCAGCAGTTTGCTCAGTCCTCAGGGGATATGTAATGGCTACACCTTC.